The clone carrying this T cell receptor (beta chain) was picked up a small number of times. Its antigen is not known. TCRdb fed the 5' RACE reads into MiXCR, producing one record per CDR3 protein. The top ten hold around 3% of the sample, which has some 440,000 distinct CDR3 sequences, roughly 26% seen once. This entry belongs to a study of identical twins. Overall study findings and caveats: Findings depended on cross-sectional statistics rather than tracking the same donors.

Everyone who donated was a healthy Caucasian. This sample was shared with a second study, whose subject was T cells expressing NK-cell markers.

The sequence came from a woman younger than 35 in good health. The specimen was CD4+ T cells sorted from blood.

The CDR3 nucleotides are TGCAGTGCAGGACCCCAGGGAGGCGAGCAGTACTTC. It translates to CSAGPQGGEQYF. J is TRBJ2-7 and V is TRBV20-1; TRBD2 might be the D (6 bases). Germline-derived CDR1 and CDR2 are DFQATT and SNEGSKA (reference sequence). This CDR3 comprises 12 residues. Trimming removed 6 bases from V and 6 bases from J, with 15 bases in between.